This passage covers 28 T cell receptor beta chains from one sample sequenced in a study of blood T cells in healthy people across ages. Primers used in a second PCR of about 6 to 11 cycles were a sample-barcoded 5' primer and a J-beta primer mix. TCRdb fed the 5' RACE reads into MiXCR, producing one record per CDR3 protein. The top ten clones hold approximately 4.1% of a sample with around 1,600,000 distinct CDR3 sequences, approximately 42% of them seen once. Sequencing input: blood. The receptors originated from a young woman in good health.

The CDR3 sequence: CSARDSSEQYF. DNA of the CDR3: TGCAGCGCCCGGGACAGCAGTGAGCAGTACTTC. The rearrangement joins TRBV29-1 to TRBJ2-5; 7 positions match TRBD1. Germline V CDR1 and CDR2: SQVTM, ANQGSEA. The CDR3 is 11 residues long. The V gene end was trimmed by 7 bases and the J gene end by 11 bases; junction bases not matched to a gene: 10.

The J gene is TRBJ2-7, the V gene TRBV7-3; TRBD1 matches 7 bases. The CDR3 loop spans 16 amino acids. Trimming at V came to 2 bases and at J to 2 bases, leaving 9 bases not matched to a gene. Per germline, CDR1 SGHTA and CDR2 FQGTGA. The DNA of the CDR3 is TGTGCCAGCAGCTTATTTTTGGGACAGTTAACCTACGAGCAGTACTTC. Its translation: CASSLFLGQLTYEQYF.

This sequence joins TRBV4-1 and TRBJ1-1; D uncertain. V was shortened by 0 bases and J by 11 bases, with 13 bases between the two germline ends. Germline assignment: CDR1 MGHRA and CDR2 YSYEKL. The CDR3 is 13 residues long. The CDR3 DNA reads as TGCGCCAGCAGCCAAGAGTGGTCAGAAAAGGCTTTCTTT. Translation gives CASSQEWSEKAFF.

V is TRBV14 and J is TRBJ2-7; D not resolved. V was shortened by 0 bases and J by 0 bases, with 12 bases between the two germline ends. CDR1 and CDR2 (germline): SGHDN, FVKESK. The CDR3 has 16 residues. CDR3 region: CASSQEAGLSSYEQYF. The CDR3 DNA reads TGTGCCAGCAGCCAAGAGGCTGGATTAAGCTCCTACGAGCAGTACTTC.

The chain employs TRBV20-1 and TRBJ1-5; TRBD1 matches at 10 bases. The CDR3 is 19 residues long. V dropped 1 base and J dropped 5; count of bases not matched to a gene: 17. CDR1 is DFQATT, CDR2 SNEGSKA, per germline (reference sequence). The CDR3 sequence is CSARAGALLRDRGYQPQHF. The CDR3 region has the DNA TGCAGTGCTAGAGCCGGAGCCTTGCTTCGGGACAGGGGTTATCAGCCCCAGCATTTT.

The gene calls are TRBV6-1 and TRBJ2-7; 8 nucleotides agree with TRBD2. Germline values: CDR1 MNHNS, CDR2 SASEGT. V dropped 3 bases and J dropped 2; count of bases not matched to a gene: 6. The CDR3 runs to 15 residues. The CDR3 nucleotides read TGTGCCAGCAGTGACGGACTAGCTGGTGCCTACGAGCAGTACTTC. This sequence encodes CASSDGLAGAYEQYF.

Details on this clonotype: Sequence at one end of the junction differs from germline and may be a read error. The chain recombines TRBV11-1 with TRBJ2-1; 15 nucleotides align to TRBD2. This CDR3 comprises 18 residues. Germline CDR1 reads SGHAT; CDR2 reads FQDESV (reference sequence). For the CDR3, the DNA is TGTGCCAGCAGCTTGGGACTAGCGGGAGGATTCGACTACAATGAGCGGTTCTTC. This encodes CASSLGLAGGFDYNERFF. Full variable domain (remainder filled in from reference TRBV11-1 and TRBJ2-1): EAEVAQSPRYKITEKSQAVAFWCDPISGHATLYWYRQILGQGPELLVQFQDESVVDDSQLPKDRFSAERLKGVDSTLKIQPAELGDSAMYLCASSLGLAGGFDYNERFFGPGTRLTVL.

This clonotype was found many times. The chain joins TRBV7-2 to TRBJ2-3; the D is unclear. Deletions cut 0 bases from V and 3 bases from J, with 10 bases between. This CDR3 spans 15 amino acids. CDR1 and CDR2 from the germline V gene are SGHTA and FQGNSA. CDR3 protein: CASSLALLGTDTQYF. The CDR3 nucleotides read TGTGCCAGCAGCTTAGCCCTCCTTGGTACAGATACGCAGTATTTT.

This clonotype was counted ten times or more. V usage is TRBV20-1 and J usage is TRBJ1-2, with 8 nucleotides matching TRBD1. This CDR3 has 14 residues. V was clipped by 0 bases and J by 4 bases; unmatched bases: 4. Per germline, CDR1 DFQATT and CDR2 SNEGSKA (reference sequence). As DNA, the CDR3 is TGCAGTGCTAGAGACCTAGGACAGGGCTATGGCTACACCTTC. Translated, it gives CSARDLGQGYGYTF.

This chain connects TRBV20-1 to TRBJ1-6, with D uncertain. From germline, CDR1 is DFQATT and CDR2 SNEGSKA (reference sequence). CDR3 size: 14 residues. The germline V and J ends were trimmed by 6 bases and 3 bases, with 12 bases remaining between them. The CDR3 DNA sequence: TGCAGTGCCTCGGACGGTTTCTATAATTCACCCCTCCACTTT. This gives the protein CSASDGFYNSPLHF.

The CDR3 sequence: CASRTGIDGYTF. The DNA of the CDR3 is TGTGCCAGCAGGACAGGGATCGATGGCTACACCTTC. The chain has TRBV6-2 or TRBV6-3 and TRBJ1-2; TRBD1 agrees at 7 bases. Germline V gives CDR1 MNHEY, CDR2 SVGEGT. The CDR3 extends over 12 amino acids. V shed 6 bases and J 6 bases; nucleotides not matched to a gene: 4.

This clonotype was counted only a few times. V is TRBV5-1 and J is TRBJ2-7, with D possibly being TRBD1 (6 bases). This CDR3 comprises 14 residues. V lost 4 bases, J lost 2 bases, and 13 bases lay in between. Germline lookup yields CDR1 SGHRS and CDR2 YFSETQ. The CDR3 is CASSVSRGTYEQYF. The CDR3 bases are TGCGCCAGCAGCGTTTCCAGGGGAACCTACGAGCAGTACTTC.

The genes are TRBV12-3 or TRBV12-4 and TRBJ2-7; a weak D match, TRBD1 (6 bases). This CDR3 is 12 amino acids long. Trimming pared 8 bases from V and 4 bases from J, leaving 12 bases between. The CDR3 DNA follows: TGTGCCAGCCGGGACAAAAATTACGAGCAGTACTTC. It is translated as CASRDKNYEQYF.

J is TRBJ2-7 and V is TRBV13; 8 bases align to TRBD2. There are 16 residues in the CDR3. The V gene end was trimmed by 5 bases and the J gene end by 2 bases; junction bases not matched to a gene: 11. The germline V gene encodes CDR1 PRHDT and CDR2 FYEKMQ (reference sequence). The CDR3 sequence: CASSPHSTSDTYEQYF. The CDR3 DNA sequence: TGTGCCAGCAGCCCCCACTCGACTAGCGACACCTACGAGCAGTACTTC. Together with reference TRBV13 and TRBJ2-7, the CDR3 gives the full variable domain: AAGVIQSPRHLIKEKRETATLKCYPIPRHDTVYWYQQGPGQDPQFLISFYEKMQSDKGSIPDRFSAQQFSDYHSELNMSSLELGDSALYFCASSPHSTSDTYEQYFGPGTRLTVT.

The J gene is TRBJ2-7, the V gene TRBV21-1; the table assigns TRBD2, which was not confirmed against the DNA. TRBV21-1 is reported as a pseudogene. The CDR3 covers 17 residues. Here the CDR3 DNA reads TGTGCCAGCAGCAAAGAATTCGGGCTAGCGACGCACAATGAGCAGTACTTC. Protein product: CASSKEFGLATHNEQYF.

This clonotype was detected only a few times. The V and J genes are TRBV6-5 and TRBJ2-7, with unresolved D. The CDR3 contains 13 residues. CDR1 MNHEY and CDR2 SVGAGI come from the germline V gene. Trimming cost V 6 bases and J 2 bases, with 11 bases left between them. The chain's CDR3 is CASSGPITYEQYF. For the CDR3, the DNA is TGTGCCAGCAGCGGACCGATTACCTACGAGCAGTACTTC.

About this clonotype itself: The junction shows a germline mismatch at one end, possibly a read error. The rearrangement joins TRBV9 to TRBJ2-1; 12 positions agree with TRBD2. Germline assignment: CDR1 SGDLS and CDR2 YYNGEE. The CDR3 runs 13 residues. DNA for the CDR3: TGTGCCAGTACTAGCGGGGGGTTCAATAAGCAGTTCTTC. Protein: CASTSGGFNKQFF.

There are a few counts of this clonotype. The chain couples TRBV27 to TRBJ2-7; 7 nucleotides line up with TRBD1. CDR1 is MNHEY, CDR2 SMNVEV, per germline (reference sequence). The CDR3 sequence is 14 residues long. The junction had 7 bases not matched to a gene; V was cut back by 5 bases and J by 3 bases. CDR3 loop: CASSKLGQNYEQYF. The CDR3 nucleotides read TGTGCCAGCAGTAAATTGGGACAGAACTACGAGCAGTACTTC.

This chain links TRBV12-3 or TRBV12-4 with TRBJ2-7; TRBD1 aligns across 8 bases. CDR3 length: 15 amino acids. The V segment lost 5 bases and the J segment 4 bases; nucleotides outside the gene matches: 10. This chain's CDR3 is CASSPAGGKTYEQYF. The CDR3 nucleotides read TGTGCCAGCAGTCCCGCAGGGGGCAAGACGTACGAGCAGTACTTC.

In its sample, this clonotype was seen a few times. This chain joins TRBV20-1 and TRBJ1-6; D ambiguous. Trimming took 6 bases from V and 0 from J, leaving 15 bases between them. Germline V gene sequence: CDR1 DFQATT, CDR2 SNEGSKA (reference sequence). The CDR3 covers 16 residues. The CDR3 coding sequence is TGCAGTGCATCCTCGGGGAGGAGCTCCTATAATTCACCCCTCCACTTT. This gives the protein CSASSGRSSYNSPLHF.

The chain uses TRBV4-1 and TRBJ2-1; TRBD2 might be the D (6 bases). V lost 5 bases, J lost 1 base, and 15 bases lay in between. Germline CDR1 reads MGHRA; CDR2 reads YSYEKL. CDR3 length: 16 amino acids. The DNA for the CDR3 is TGCGCCAGCAGCGTTATTGGGGGGATGTCCTACAATGAGCAGTTCTTC. This codes for CASSVIGGMSYNEQFF.

This clonotype was detected many times. V usage is TRBV12-3 or TRBV12-4 and J usage is TRBJ1-2, with TRBD1 matching 7 bases. The V gene end was trimmed by 6 bases and the J gene end by 4 bases; junction bases not matched to a gene: 5. The CDR3 is 13 residues long. The CDR3 DNA is TGTGCCAGCAGCCGACAGGGTGGCTATGGCTACACCTTC. Its translation is CASSRQGGYGYTF.

This clonotype was seen only a few times. The V gene is TRBV7-9, the J gene TRBJ2-6, with 9 bases lining up with TRBD1. The V and J ends lost 6 bases and 0 bases, in that order; junction bases with no gene match: 12. The CDR3 extends over 19 amino acids. Germline V gene sequence: CDR1 SEHNR, CDR2 FQNEAQ (reference sequence). CDR3 protein: CASSFQVGTGISGANVLTF. The CDR3 bases are TGTGCCAGCAGTTTCCAAGTTGGGACAGGGATCTCTGGGGCCAACGTCCTGACTTTC.

This CDR3 is CASSPASGKNIQYF. For the CDR3, the DNA is TGTGCCAGCAGCCCCGCTAGCGGGAAAAACATTCAGTACTTC. V and J are TRBV7-9 and TRBJ2-4; 8 positions agree with TRBD2. With V trimmed by 5 bases and J by 4 bases, 4 bases remained unmatched. The CDR3 sequence is 14 residues long. CDR1 is SEHNR and CDR2 is FQNEAQ in the germline V gene (reference sequence).

This chain uses TRBV6-2 or TRBV6-3 with TRBJ2-7, with a tentative D call TRBD2 (5 bases). V shed 7 bases and J shed 4 bases, with 23 bases lying between them. Germline V gene lookup returns CDR1 MNHEY and CDR2 SVGEGT. This CDR3 is 16 amino acids long. The CDR3 DNA sequence: TGTGCCAGCACCTCGAGGGCCAATAATTTGAGATACGAGCAGTACTTC. It translates to CASTSRANNLRYEQYF.

The chain carries TRBV20-1 and TRBJ2-7; 10 nucleotides agree with TRBD2. J was trimmed by 0 bases and V by 3 bases; bases with no gene match: 2. The CDR3 totals 14 residues. CDR1 and CDR2 from the germline V gene are DFQATT and SNEGSKA (reference sequence). In DNA, the CDR3 is TGCAGTGCTAGGCTAGCGGGAGCCTCCTACGAGCAGTACTTC. This gives the protein CSARLAGASYEQYF.

CDR3 in DNA: TGTGCCAGCGAGTCGGACACCGGGGAGCTGTTTTTT. Translation: CASESDTGELFF. This rearrangement joins TRBV7-9 to TRBJ2-2, with D uncertain. The CDR3 contains 12 residues. V lost 8 bases, J lost 3 bases, and 7 bases lay in between. Germline-derived CDR1 and CDR2 are SEHNR and FQNEAQ (reference sequence).

With respect to this clonotype: The junction and the germline gene differ at one end; a read error may be behind it. The chain links TRBV7-9 to TRBJ2-3; D is unclear. The CDR3 runs to 14 residues. In germline, CDR1 is SEHNR, CDR2 FQNEAQ (reference sequence). The CDR3: CTSSVEGRTDTQYF. The CDR3 nucleotides read TGTACCAGCAGCGTCGAAGGGCGCACAGATACGCAGTATTTT. Filled out from reference TRBV7-9 and TRBJ2-3, the complete variable domain reads DTGVSQNPRHKITKRGQNVTFRCDPISEHNRLYWYRQTLGQGPEFLTYFQNEAQLEKSRLLSDRFSAERPKGSFSTLEIQRTEQGDSAMYLCTSSVEGRTDTQYFGPGTRLTVL.